These 20 T cell receptor beta chains were all obtained from the same sample, sequenced in a study of shared clonotypes between healthy human individuals. TCRdb's copy holds only in-frame clones and misses some; the assay was immunoSEQ multiplex PCR. The table has millions of clones, about 95% seen once. Source material: naive CD4+ T cells sorted from blood. Noted subset: CD45RA+ positively selected. The source is a man aged 18-30 years in good health.

The V call is TRBV10-3, the J call TRBJ2-3; TRBD2 matches 10 bases. This CDR3 is built from 18 residues. The V and J ends lost 0 bases and 6 bases, in that order; junction bases with no gene match: 12. CDR1 and CDR2 (germline): ENHRY, SYGVKD. The CDR3 spells CAISESKASGSILDTQYF. The CDR3 DNA reads as TGTGCCATCAGTGAGTCGAAGGCTAGCGGGAGTATATTGGATACGCAGTATTTT.

The chain has TRBV25-1 and TRBJ2-1, with TRBD1 matching over 9 bases. The CDR3 consists of 16 residues. V dropped 1 base and J dropped 3; count of bases not matched to a gene: 4. Germline CDR1 MGHDK, CDR2 SYGVNS. CDR3 in amino acids: CASSESGTGNYNEQFF. CDR3 DNA: TGTGCCAGCAGTGAATCGGGGACAGGGAACTACAATGAGCAGTTCTTC. Full variable domain (missing parts from reference TRBV25-1 and TRBJ2-1): EADIYQTPRYLVIGTGKKITLECSQTMGHDKMYWYQQDPGMELHLIHYSYGVNSTEKGDLSSESTVSRIRTEHFPLTLESARPSHTSQYLCASSESGTGNYNEQFFGPGTRLTVL.

J is TRBJ1-3 and V is TRBV15; 8 bases agree with TRBD1. The CDR3 is 16 residues long. Germline values: CDR1 LNHNV, CDR2 YYDKDF (reference sequence). V shed 0 bases and J 1 base; nucleotides not matched to a gene: 2. CDR3 region: CATSRETGGSGNTIYF. CDR3 nucleotides: TGTGCCACCAGCAGAGAAACAGGGGGTTCTGGAAACACCATATATTTT.

The chain employs TRBV5-4 and TRBJ1-1; D gene unclear. Trimming removed 4 bases at V and 5 bases at J, with 15 bases between. Per germline, CDR1 SGHNT and CDR2 YYREEE (reference sequence). CDR3 length: 14 residues. CDR3 DNA sequence: TGTGCCAGCAGCGATGACCTAGTCGGGACTGAAGCTTTCTTT. Translation: CASSDDLVGTEAFF.

This clone has just one count. The chain couples TRBV11-2 to TRBJ2-3; possibly TRBD1 or TRBD2 for D (5 bases each). The ends were cut back, 1 base at V and 7 bases at J, with 9 bases in the middle. The CDR3 runs 13 residues. CDR1 SGHAT and CDR2 FQNNGV come from the germline V gene. The CDR3 DNA follows: TGTGCCAGCAGCTTAGGAGGGGATAATACGCAGTATTTT. It yields the protein CASSLGGDNTQYF.

This clone was seen a single time. This chain joins TRBV7-2 and TRBJ2-7; 8 bases are shared with TRBD2. The junction had 11 bases not matched to a gene; V was cut back by 5 bases and J by 2 bases. This CDR3 is built from 16 residues. Germline V gene lookup returns CDR1 SGHTA and CDR2 FQGNSA. CDR3 protein: CASSQGSSGFPYEQYF. DNA for the CDR3: TGTGCCAGCAGCCAAGGGTCTAGCGGGTTCCCCTACGAGCAGTACTTC.

The V call is TRBV12-5, the J call TRBJ2-7; the D is unclear. CDR1 LGHNT and CDR2 FRNRAP come from the germline V gene. This CDR3 contains 17 residues. Deletions cut 6 bases from V and 2 bases from J, with 23 bases between. The DNA of the CDR3 is TGTGCTAGTGGAATGGATCGGAGCCGTCCCAACGCCTACGAGCAGTACTTC. Translation gives CASGMDRSRPNAYEQYF.

Points on this clone: Other DNA sequences in the same sample also yield this CDR3. This chain connects TRBV6-5 to TRBJ1-2; 7 bases fit TRBD1. The CDR3 loop spans 13 amino acids. Trimming cost V 6 bases and J 4 bases; bases outside gene matches: 5. Germline lookup yields CDR1 MNHEY and CDR2 SVGAGI. Here the CDR3 reads CASSQGTVYGYTF. CDR3 sequence (DNA): TGTGCCAGCAGCCAAGGGACAGTCTATGGCTACACCTTC.

CDR3 residues: CASSSRDRGRGYGYTF. The CDR3, as DNA: TGTGCCAGCAGCTCGAGGGACAGGGGGCGAGGCTATGGCTACACCTTC. V gene TRBV5-6 combines with J gene TRBJ1-2; 12 bases match TRBD1. The CDR3 runs to 16 residues. Germline V CDR1 and CDR2: SGHDT, YYEEEE. Unmatched junction bases numbered 7, after V lost 3 bases and J lost 4 bases.

The CDR3 bases are TGTGCCAGCTCACCCGGGACAGGCCCCGGGGGGGAGCAGTACTTC. Translated: CASSPGTGPGGEQYF. The chain links TRBV18 to TRBJ2-7; weak D call: TRBD1 (8 bases). The CDR3 runs 15 residues. V was clipped by 3 bases and J by 7 bases, with 19 bases between them. Germline lookup yields CDR1 KGHSH and CDR2 LQKENI. The full variable domain, completed using reference TRBV18 and TRBJ2-7, is NAGVMQNPRHLVRRRGQEARLRCSPMKGHSHVYWYRQLPEEGLKFMVYLQKENIIDESGMPKERFSAEFPKEGPSILRIQQVVRGDSAAYFCASSPGTGPGGEQYFGPGTRLTVT.

The genes are TRBV2 and TRBJ2-1, with 9 bases fitting TRBD1. Germline V gene sequence: CDR1 SNHLY, CDR2 FYNNEI. Trimming at V came to 5 bases and at J to 9 bases, leaving 5 bases not matched to a gene. This CDR3 is 13 amino acids long. CDR3 sequence (DNA): TGTGCCAGCAGTCGGGACAGGGCCTTTGAGCAGTTCTTC. Residues: CASSRDRAFEQFF.

V gene TRBV5-6 combines with J gene TRBJ2-1, with 7 bases aligning to TRBD2. The CDR3 is made up of 15 amino acids. The V and J ends lost 2 bases and 6 bases, in that order; junction bases with no gene match: 8. CDR1 is SGHDT and CDR2 is YYEEEE in the germline V gene. CDR3 DNA sequence: TGTGCCAGCAGCTTACCCGGGACTACAAGCAATGAGCAGTTCTTC. It yields the protein CASSLPGTTSNEQFF.

The gene calls are TRBV6-1 and TRBJ1-5; D is undetermined. Germline V gene sequence: CDR1 MNHNS, CDR2 SASEGT. This CDR3 contains 15 residues. Trimming shortened V by 7 bases and J by 0 bases, and 13 bases separated the two germline ends. CDR3 in amino acids: CASNPHGSSNQPQHF. Written as DNA, the CDR3 is TGTGCCAGCAACCCCCACGGTTCTAGCAATCAGCCCCAGCATTTT.

The rearrangement joins TRBV10-3 to TRBJ2-3; TRBD1 agrees at 9 bases. Unmatched junction bases numbered 4, after V lost 8 bases and J lost 4 bases. Germline CDR1 ENHRY, CDR2 SYGVKD. CDR3 length: 13 amino acids. The chain's CDR3 is CAIGQGRADTQYF. Written as DNA, the CDR3 is TGTGCCATCGGACAGGGGCGGGCAGATACGCAGTATTTT.

The gene calls are TRBV5-4 and TRBJ2-1; TRBD1 aligns across 8 bases. CDR1 and CDR2 from the germline V gene are SGHNT and YYREEE (reference sequence). The CDR3 covers 16 residues. Germline trimming cut 3 bases from V and 7 bases from J; bases unmatched to any gene: 12. Here the CDR3 DNA reads TGTGCCAGCAGCTCAGAAGGACAGGGTTTTAGGAATGAGCAGTTCTTC. This gives the protein CASSSEGQGFRNEQFF.

The V call is TRBV5-1, the J call TRBJ1-6; tentative D call: TRBD1 (5 bases). V dropped 0 bases and J dropped 7 bases, with 11 bases sitting between them. This CDR3 is built from 15 residues. Germline V gene sequence: CDR1 SGHRS, CDR2 YFSETQ. CDR3 nucleotide sequence: TGCGCCAGCAGCTTGGAAGAGGGGAGGAATTCACCCCTCCACTTT. Its translation: CASSLEEGRNSPLHF. The entire variable domain, with the rest obtained from reference TRBV5-1 and TRBJ1-6, is as follows: KAGVTQTPRYLIKTRGQQVTLSCSPISGHRSVSWYQQTPGQGLQFLFEYFSETQRNKGNFPGRFSGRQFSNSRSEMNVSTLELGDSALYLCASSLEEGRNSPLHFGNGTRLTVT.

This chain links TRBV19 with TRBJ2-4; weak D call: TRBD2 (6 bases). The CDR3 loop spans 16 amino acids. Germline-derived CDR1 and CDR2 are LNHDA and SQIVND (reference sequence). Trimming removed 6 bases from V and 1 base from J, with 16 bases in between. This chain's CDR3 is CASSLGRGTAKNIQYF. Written as DNA, the CDR3 is TGTGCCAGTAGCTTAGGGCGGGGAACCGCCAAAAACATTCAGTACTTC. Full variable domain (rest looked up from reference TRBV19 and TRBJ2-4): DGGITQSPKYLFRKEGQNVTLSCEQNLNHDAMYWYRQDPGQGLRLIYYSQIVNDFQKGDIAEGYSVSREKKESFPLTVTSAQKNPTAFYLCASSLGRGTAKNIQYFGAGTRLSVL.

J is TRBJ2-1 and V is TRBV5-1; 10 positions agree with TRBD2. The germline CDR1 and CDR2 sequences are SGHRS and YFSETQ. The CDR3 length is 17 residues. V shed 6 bases and J 8 bases; nucleotides not matched to a gene: 17. As DNA, the CDR3 is TGCGCCAGCACCCCCGCAGGTAGCGGGGGGCGTTACGATGAGCAGTTCTTC. Its translation: CASTPAGSGGRYDEQFF.

J is TRBJ2-5 and V is TRBV7-9; TRBD2 might be the D (6 bases). Trimming cost V 5 bases and J 0 bases, with 16 bases left between them. CDR3 length equals 16 residues. Per germline, CDR1 SEHNR and CDR2 FQNEAQ (reference sequence). CDR3 sequence: CASSPSRRGDQETQYF. CDR3 bases: TGTGCCAGCAGCCCCTCGCGGCGGGGTGACCAAGAGACCCAGTACTTC.

Points on this clone: This specimen includes other DNA sequences encoding the same CDR3. The chain combines TRBV10-3 with TRBJ1-6; TRBD1 is a possible D gene (5 bases). V was cut by 0 bases and J by 5 bases, with 5 bases left in between. The CDR3 sequence is 14 residues long. CDR1 is ENHRY and CDR2 is SYGVKD in the germline V gene. The DNA for the CDR3 is TGTGCCATCAGTGAGTCGGGGGATAATTCACCCCTCCACTTT. Protein product: CAISESGDNSPLHF.